The TCR beta chain described here comes from a study of blood T cells in healthy people across ages. Overall study context: When template switching was applied, about one barcoded beta molecule was captured per two T cells.

PCR was performed a second time for about 6 to 12 cycles using a sample-barcoded 5' primer and a J-beta primer mix. Any given sample supplied a minimum of 2.5 million CDR3-containing paired-end reads. A single record per CDR3 protein comes from TCRdb applying MiXCR to the 5' RACE reads. This table has around 1,600,000 distinct CDR3 sequences, about 45% appearing once. Remarks on this clonotype: Its antigen is unknown.

Study-level points and caveats: PBMCs that were unsorted prevented a conclusive naive versus antigen-experienced comparison.

Trimming removed 7 bases from V and 0 bases from J, with 13 bases in between. This CDR3 is built from 15 residues. Per germline, CDR1 MNHEY and CDR2 SMNVEV (reference sequence). The genes are TRBV27 and TRBJ2-1; a weak D match, TRBD1 (6 bases). The sequence came from a woman in her late teens or twenties in good health. Specimen: blood. CDR3 region: CASTDDRNSYNEQFF. For the CDR3, the DNA is TGTGCCAGCACCGACGACAGGAACTCCTACAATGAGCAGTTCTTC.